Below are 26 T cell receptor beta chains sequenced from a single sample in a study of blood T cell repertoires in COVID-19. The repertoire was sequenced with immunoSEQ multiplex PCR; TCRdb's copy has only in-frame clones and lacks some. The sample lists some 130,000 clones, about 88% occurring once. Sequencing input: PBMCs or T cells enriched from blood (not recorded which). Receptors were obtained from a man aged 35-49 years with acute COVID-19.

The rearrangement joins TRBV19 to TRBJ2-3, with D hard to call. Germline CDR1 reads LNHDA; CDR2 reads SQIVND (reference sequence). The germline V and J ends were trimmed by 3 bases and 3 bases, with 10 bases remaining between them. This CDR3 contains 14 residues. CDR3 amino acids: CASSMALLTDTQYF. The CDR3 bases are TGTGCCAGTAGTATGGCCCTACTAACAGATACGCAGTATTTT.

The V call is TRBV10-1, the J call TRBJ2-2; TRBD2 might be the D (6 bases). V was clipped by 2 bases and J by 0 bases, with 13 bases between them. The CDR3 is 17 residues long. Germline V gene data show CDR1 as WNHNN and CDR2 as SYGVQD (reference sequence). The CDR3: CASSEGPGSSNTGELFF. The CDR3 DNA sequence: TGCGCCAGCAGTGAGGGTCCCGGGAGCTCGAACACCGGGGAGCTGTTTTTT.

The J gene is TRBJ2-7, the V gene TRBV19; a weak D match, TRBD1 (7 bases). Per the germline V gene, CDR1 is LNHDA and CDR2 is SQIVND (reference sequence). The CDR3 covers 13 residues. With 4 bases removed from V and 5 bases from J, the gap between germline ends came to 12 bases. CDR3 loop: CASSRAGGNEQYF. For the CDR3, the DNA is TGTGCCAGTAGTAGGGCAGGGGGGAACGAGCAGTACTTC.

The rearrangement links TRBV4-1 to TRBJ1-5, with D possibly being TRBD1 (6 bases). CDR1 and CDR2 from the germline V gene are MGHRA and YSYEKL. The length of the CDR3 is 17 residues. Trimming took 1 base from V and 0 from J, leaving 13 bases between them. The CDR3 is CASSQGGRSDSNQPQHF. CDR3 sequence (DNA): TGCGCCAGCAGCCAAGGGGGGCGATCCGATAGCAATCAGCCCCAGCATTTT.

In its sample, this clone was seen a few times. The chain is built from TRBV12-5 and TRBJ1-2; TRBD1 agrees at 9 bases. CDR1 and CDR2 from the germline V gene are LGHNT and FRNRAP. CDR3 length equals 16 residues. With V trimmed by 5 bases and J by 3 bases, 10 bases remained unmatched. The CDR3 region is CASGPGQGRVDYGYTF. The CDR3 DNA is TGTGCTAGTGGTCCGGGACAGGGAAGAGTGGACTATGGCTACACCTTC.

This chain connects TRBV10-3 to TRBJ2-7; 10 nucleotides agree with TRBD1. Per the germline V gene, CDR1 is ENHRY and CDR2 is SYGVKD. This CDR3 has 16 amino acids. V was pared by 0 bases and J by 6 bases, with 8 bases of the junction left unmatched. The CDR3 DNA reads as TGTGCCATCAGTGAGTCGTACCCGGGACAGGGGACCGAGCAGTACTTC. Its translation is CAISESYPGQGTEQYF.

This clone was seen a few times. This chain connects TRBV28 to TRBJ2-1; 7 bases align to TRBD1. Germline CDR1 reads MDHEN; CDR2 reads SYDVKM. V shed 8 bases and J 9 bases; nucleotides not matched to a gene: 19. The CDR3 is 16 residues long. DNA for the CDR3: TGTGCCAGCCCTCCTCCGGGACAGCGACTCTTAGGTGAGCAGTTCTTC. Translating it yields CASPPPGQRLLGEQFF.

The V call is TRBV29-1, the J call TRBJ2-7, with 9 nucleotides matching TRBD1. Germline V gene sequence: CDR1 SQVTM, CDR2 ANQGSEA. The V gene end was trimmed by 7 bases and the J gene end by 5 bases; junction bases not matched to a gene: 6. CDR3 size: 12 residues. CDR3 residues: CSARQGGDEQYF. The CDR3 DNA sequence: TGCAGCGCGCGACAGGGGGGGGACGAGCAGTACTTC.

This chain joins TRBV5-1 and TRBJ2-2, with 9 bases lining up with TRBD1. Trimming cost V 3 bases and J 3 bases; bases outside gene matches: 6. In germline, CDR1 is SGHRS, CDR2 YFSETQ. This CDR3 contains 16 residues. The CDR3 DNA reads TGCGCCAGCAGCTCACAGGGGGCGATGGACACCGGGGAGCTGTTTTTT. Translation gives CASSSQGAMDTGELFF.

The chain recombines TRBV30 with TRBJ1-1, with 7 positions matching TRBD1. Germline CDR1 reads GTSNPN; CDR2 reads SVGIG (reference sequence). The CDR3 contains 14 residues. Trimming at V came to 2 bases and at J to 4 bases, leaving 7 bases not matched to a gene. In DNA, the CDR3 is TGTGCCTGGAGTCGAGACAGGGTTGGCACTGAAGCTTTCTTT. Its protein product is CAWSRDRVGTEAFF.

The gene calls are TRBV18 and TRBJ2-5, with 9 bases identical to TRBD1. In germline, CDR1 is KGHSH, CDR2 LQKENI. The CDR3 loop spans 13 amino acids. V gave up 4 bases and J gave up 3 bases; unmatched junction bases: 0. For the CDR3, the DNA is TGTGCCAGCTCACGGGACAGGGAAGAGACCCAGTACTTC. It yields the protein CASSRDREETQYF.

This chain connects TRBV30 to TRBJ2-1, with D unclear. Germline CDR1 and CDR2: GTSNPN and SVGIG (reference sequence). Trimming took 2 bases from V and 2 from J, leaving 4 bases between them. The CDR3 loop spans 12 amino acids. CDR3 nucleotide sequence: TGTGCCTGGAGTAGCACCTACAATGAGCAGTTCTTC. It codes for CAWSSTYNEQFF.

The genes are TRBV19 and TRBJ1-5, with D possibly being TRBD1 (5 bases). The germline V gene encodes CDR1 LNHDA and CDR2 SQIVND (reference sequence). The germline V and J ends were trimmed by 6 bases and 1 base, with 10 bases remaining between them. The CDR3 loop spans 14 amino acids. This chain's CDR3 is CASSLKGSNQPQHF. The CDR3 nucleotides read TGTGCCAGTAGCCTGAAGGGGAGCAATCAGCCCCAGCATTTT. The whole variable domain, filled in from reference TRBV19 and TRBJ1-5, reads DGGITQSPKYLFRKEGQNVTLSCEQNLNHDAMYWYRQDPGQGLRLIYYSQIVNDFQKGDIAEGYSVSREKKESFPLTVTSAQKNPTAFYLCASSLKGSNQPQHFGDGTRLSIL.

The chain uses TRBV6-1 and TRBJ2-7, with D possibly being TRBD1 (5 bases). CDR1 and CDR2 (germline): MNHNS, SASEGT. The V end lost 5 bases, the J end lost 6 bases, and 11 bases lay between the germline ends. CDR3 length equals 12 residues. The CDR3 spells CASSPQGLEQYF. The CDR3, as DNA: TGTGCCAGCAGTCCCCAGGGCCTCGAGCAGTACTTC.

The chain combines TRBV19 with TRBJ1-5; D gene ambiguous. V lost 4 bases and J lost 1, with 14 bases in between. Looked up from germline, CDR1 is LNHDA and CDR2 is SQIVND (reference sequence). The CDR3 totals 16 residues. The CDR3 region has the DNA TGTGCCAGTAGTAGGCCCTTAAGAGGAAGCAATCAGCCCCAGCATTTT. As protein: CASSRPLRGSNQPQHF.

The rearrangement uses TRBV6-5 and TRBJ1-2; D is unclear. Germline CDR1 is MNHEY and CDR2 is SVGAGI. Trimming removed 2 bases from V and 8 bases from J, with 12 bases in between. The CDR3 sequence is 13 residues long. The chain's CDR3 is CASSYLYLSGYTF. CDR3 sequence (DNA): TGTGCCAGCAGTTACCTGTACCTGAGCGGCTACACCTTC.

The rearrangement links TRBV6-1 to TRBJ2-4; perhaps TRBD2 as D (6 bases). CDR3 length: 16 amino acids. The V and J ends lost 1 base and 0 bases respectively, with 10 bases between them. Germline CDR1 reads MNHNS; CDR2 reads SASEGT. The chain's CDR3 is CASSEGGDLAKNIQYF. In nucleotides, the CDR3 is TGTGCCAGCAGTGAAGGGGGGGATCTAGCCAAAAACATTCAGTACTTC.

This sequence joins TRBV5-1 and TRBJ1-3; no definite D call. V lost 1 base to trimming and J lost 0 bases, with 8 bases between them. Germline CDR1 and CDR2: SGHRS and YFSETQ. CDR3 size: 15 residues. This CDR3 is CASSLYRNSGNTIYF. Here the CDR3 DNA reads TGCGCCAGCAGCTTGTACAGAAACTCTGGAAACACCATATATTTT. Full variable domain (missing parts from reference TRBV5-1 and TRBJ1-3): KAGVTQTPRYLIKTRGQQVTLSCSPISGHRSVSWYQQTPGQGLQFLFEYFSETQRNKGNFPGRFSGRQFSNSRSEMNVSTLELGDSALYLCASSLYRNSGNTIYFGEGSWLTVV.

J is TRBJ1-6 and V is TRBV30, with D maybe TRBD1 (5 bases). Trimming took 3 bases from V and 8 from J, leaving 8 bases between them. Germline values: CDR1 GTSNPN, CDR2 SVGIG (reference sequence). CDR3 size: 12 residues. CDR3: CAWSGGDSPLHF. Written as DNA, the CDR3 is TGTGCCTGGAGCGGGGGGGATTCACCCCTCCACTTT.

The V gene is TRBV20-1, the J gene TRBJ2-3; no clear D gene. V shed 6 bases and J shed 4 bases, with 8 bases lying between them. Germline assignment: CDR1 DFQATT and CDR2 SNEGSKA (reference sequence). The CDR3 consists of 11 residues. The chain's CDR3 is CSAERSDTQYF. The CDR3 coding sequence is TGCAGTGCCGAGAGGTCAGATACGCAGTATTTT.

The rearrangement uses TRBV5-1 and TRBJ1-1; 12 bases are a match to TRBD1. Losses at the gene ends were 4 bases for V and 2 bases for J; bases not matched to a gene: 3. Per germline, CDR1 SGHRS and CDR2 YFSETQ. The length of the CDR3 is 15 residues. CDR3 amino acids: CASSPGTGGNTEAFF. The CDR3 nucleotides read TGCGCCAGCAGCCCTGGGACAGGGGGCAACACTGAAGCTTTCTTT.

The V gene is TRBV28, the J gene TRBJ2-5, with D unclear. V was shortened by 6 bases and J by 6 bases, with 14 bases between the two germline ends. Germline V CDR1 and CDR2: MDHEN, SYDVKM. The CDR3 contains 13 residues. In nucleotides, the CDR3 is TGTGCCAGCAGCCTGTCCGGCAGGAAGACCCAGTACTTC. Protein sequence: CASSLSGRKTQYF.

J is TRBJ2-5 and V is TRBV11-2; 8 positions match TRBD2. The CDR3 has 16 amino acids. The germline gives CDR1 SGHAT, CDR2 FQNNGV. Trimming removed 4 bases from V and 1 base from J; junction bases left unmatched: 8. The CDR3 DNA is TGTGCCAGCAGCTCCCGGATAGCGGGGTTCCAAGAGACCCAGTACTTC. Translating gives CASSSRIAGFQETQYF.

For the CDR3, the DNA is TGTGCCACCAGCAGAGCAGGGACAGGGGCTAATTCACCCCTCCACTTT. It specifies CATSRAGTGANSPLHF. V and J are TRBV15 and TRBJ1-6; 10 nucleotides match TRBD1. The ends lost 1 base at V and 6 bases at J; junction bases unmatched: 3. CDR3 length equals 16 residues. The germline V gene has CDR1 LNHNV and CDR2 YYDKDF (reference sequence).

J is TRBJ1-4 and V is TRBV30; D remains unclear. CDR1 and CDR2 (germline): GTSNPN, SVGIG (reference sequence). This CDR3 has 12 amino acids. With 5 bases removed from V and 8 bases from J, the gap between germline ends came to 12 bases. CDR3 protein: CAWRRGAEKLFF. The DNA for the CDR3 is TGTGCCTGGCGCCGAGGCGCCGAAAAACTGTTTTTT.

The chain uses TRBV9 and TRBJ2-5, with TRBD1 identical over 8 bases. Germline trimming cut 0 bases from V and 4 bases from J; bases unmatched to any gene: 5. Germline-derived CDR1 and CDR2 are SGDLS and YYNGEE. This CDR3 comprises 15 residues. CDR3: CASSVAFTGGETQYF. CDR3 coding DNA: TGTGCCAGCAGCGTAGCTTTTACAGGGGGAGAGACCCAGTACTTC.